The sequence of this TCR beta chain was determined in a study of blood T cell repertoires in COVID-19. Study context: Sample material is recorded as cDNA or gDNA derived from T cells, B-cell-depleted T cells, or PBMCs.

Produced via immunoSEQ multiplex PCR; TCRdb's table is partial and in-frame only. The table includes some 400,000 clones, around 84% detected once. Trimming removed 4 bases from V and 0 bases from J; junction bases left unmatched: 8. Germline V gives CDR1 SGHTA, CDR2 FQGNSA. The CDR3 covers 18 residues. The chain has TRBV7-2 and TRBJ2-2; 10 bases are a match to TRBD2. Source material: peripheral blood. The sequence came from a human donor in a cohort sampled during active COVID-19. The CDR3 sequence is CASSYRASGGPNTGELFF. CDR3 DNA: TGTGCCAGCAGCTACCGGGCTAGCGGGGGACCGAACACCGGGGAGCTGTTTTTT. Together with reference TRBV7-2 and TRBJ2-2, the CDR3 gives the full variable domain: GAGVSQSPSNKVTEKGKDVELRCDPISGHTALYWYRQSLGQGLEFLIYFQGNSAPDKSGLPSDRFSAERTGGSVSTLTIQRTQQEDSAVYLCASSYRASGGPNTGELFFGEGSRLTVL.